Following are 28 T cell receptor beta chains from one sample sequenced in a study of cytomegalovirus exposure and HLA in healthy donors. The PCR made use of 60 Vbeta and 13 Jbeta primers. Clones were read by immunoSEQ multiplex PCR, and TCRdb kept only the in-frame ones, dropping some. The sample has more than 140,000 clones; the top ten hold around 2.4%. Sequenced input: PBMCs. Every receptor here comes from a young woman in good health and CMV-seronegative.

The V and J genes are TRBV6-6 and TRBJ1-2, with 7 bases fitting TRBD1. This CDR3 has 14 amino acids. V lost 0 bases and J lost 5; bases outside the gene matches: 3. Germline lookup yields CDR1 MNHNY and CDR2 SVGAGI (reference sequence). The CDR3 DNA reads TGTGCCAGCAGTTACTCGGGGACAGATTATGGCTACACCTTC. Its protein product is CASSYSGTDYGYTF.

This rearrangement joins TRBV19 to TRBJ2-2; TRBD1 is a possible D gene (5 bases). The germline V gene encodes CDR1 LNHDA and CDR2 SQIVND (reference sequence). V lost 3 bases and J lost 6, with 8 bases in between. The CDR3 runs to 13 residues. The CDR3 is CASSIRGSGELFF. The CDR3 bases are TGTGCCAGTAGTATTAGGGGTTCCGGGGAGCTGTTTTTT.

The CDR3 DNA sequence: TGCGCCAGCAGCCATGTAGTAGCGGGAGTGTCCTACAATGAGCAGTTCTTC. It yields the protein CASSHVVAGVSYNEQFF. The chain is built from TRBV4-1 and TRBJ2-1; 9 bases are shared with TRBD2. The germline V gene has CDR1 MGHRA and CDR2 YSYEKL. Unmatched junction bases numbered 7, after V lost 3 bases and J lost 1 base. The length of the CDR3 is 17 residues.

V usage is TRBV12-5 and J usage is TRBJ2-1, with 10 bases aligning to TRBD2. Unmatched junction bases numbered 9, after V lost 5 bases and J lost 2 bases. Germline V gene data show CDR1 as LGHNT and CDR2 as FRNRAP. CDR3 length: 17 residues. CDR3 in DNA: TGTGCTAGTGGTGCGCCGCGGGGACTAGCGACCTACAATGAGCAGTTCTTC. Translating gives CASGAPRGLATYNEQFF.

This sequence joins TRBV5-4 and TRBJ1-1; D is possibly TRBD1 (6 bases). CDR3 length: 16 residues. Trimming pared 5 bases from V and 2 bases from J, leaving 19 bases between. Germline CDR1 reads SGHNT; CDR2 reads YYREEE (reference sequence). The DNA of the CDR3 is TGTGCCAGCAGACGCTTTGGGGGCAAACACAACACTGAAGCTTTCTTT. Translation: CASRRFGGKHNTEAFF.

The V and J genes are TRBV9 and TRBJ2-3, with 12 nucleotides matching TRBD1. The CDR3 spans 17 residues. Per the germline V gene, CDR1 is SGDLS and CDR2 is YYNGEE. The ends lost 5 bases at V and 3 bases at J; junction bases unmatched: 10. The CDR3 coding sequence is TGTGCCAGCAGGGGGGACAGGGGGCCATCTCCGACAGATACGCAGTATTTT. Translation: CASRGDRGPSPTDTQYF.

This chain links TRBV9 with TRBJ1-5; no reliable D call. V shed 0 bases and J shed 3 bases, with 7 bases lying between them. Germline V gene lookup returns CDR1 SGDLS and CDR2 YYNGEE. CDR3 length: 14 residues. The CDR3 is CASSVDPDNQPQHF. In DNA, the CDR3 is TGTGCCAGCAGCGTAGACCCAGACAATCAGCCCCAGCATTTT.

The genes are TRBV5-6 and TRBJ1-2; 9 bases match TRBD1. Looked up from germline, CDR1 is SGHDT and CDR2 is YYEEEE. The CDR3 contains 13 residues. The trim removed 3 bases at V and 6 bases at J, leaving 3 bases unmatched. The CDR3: CASSWTGDHGYTF. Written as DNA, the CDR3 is TGTGCCAGCAGCTGGACAGGGGATCATGGCTACACCTTC.

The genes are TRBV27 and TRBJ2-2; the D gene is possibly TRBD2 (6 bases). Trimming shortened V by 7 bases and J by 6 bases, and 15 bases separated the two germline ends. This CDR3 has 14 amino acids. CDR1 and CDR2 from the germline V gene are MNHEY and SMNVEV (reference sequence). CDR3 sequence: CASIGGLGSGELFF. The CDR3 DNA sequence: TGTGCCAGCATCGGAGGGTTAGGTTCCGGGGAGCTGTTTTTT.

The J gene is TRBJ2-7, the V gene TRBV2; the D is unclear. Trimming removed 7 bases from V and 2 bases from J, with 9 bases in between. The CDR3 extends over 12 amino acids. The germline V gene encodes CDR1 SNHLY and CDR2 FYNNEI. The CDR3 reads CASIRPPYEQYV. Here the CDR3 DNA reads TGTGCCAGCATCAGGCCGCCCTACGAGCAGTACGTC.

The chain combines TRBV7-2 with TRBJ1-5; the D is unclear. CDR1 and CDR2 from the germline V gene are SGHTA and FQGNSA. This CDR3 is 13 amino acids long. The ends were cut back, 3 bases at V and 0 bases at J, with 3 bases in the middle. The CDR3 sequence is CASSFSSNQPQHF. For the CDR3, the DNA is TGTGCCAGCAGCTTTAGTAGCAATCAGCCCCAGCATTTT.

The CDR3 DNA reads as TGCGCCAGCAGCCAAGCACTAGCGTCAGGTGAGCAGTTCTTC. Translating it yields CASSQALASGEQFF. V and J are TRBV4-3 and TRBJ2-1; TRBD2 matches at 7 bases. Germline V CDR1 and CDR2: LGHNA, YSLEER. J lost 9 bases, V lost 1 base, and 6 bases had no gene match. This CDR3 has 14 amino acids.

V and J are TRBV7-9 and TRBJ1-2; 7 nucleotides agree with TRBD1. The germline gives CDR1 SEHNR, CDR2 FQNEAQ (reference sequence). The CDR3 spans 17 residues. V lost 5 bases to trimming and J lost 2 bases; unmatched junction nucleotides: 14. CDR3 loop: CASSRTTGTAYNYGYTF. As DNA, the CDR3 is TGTGCCAGCAGCCGAACTACCGGGACAGCCTACAACTATGGCTACACCTTC.

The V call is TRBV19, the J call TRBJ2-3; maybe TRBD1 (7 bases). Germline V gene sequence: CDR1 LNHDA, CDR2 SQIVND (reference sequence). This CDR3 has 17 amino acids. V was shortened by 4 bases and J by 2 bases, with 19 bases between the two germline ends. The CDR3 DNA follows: TGTGCCAGTAGTACCGGAGGGACAGAGGCACTCACAGATACGCAGTATTTT. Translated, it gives CASSTGGTEALTDTQYF.

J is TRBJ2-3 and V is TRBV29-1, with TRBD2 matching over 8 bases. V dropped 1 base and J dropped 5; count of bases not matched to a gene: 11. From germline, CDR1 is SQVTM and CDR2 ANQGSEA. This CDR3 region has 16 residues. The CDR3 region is CSVEGGDTGRVDTQYF. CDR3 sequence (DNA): TGCAGCGTTGAAGGGGGGGATACCGGGAGGGTAGATACGCAGTATTTT.

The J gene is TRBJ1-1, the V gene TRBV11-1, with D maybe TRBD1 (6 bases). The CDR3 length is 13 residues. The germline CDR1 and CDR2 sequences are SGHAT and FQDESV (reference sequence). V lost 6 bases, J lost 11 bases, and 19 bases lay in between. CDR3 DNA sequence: TGTGCCAGCAGTTTTGGACAGCAGTCAGGGGCTTTCTTT. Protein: CASSFGQQSGAFF.

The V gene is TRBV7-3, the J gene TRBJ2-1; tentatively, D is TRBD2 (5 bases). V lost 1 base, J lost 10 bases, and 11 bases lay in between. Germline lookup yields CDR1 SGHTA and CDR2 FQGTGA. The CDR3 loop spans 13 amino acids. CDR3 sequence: CASSLIATGEQFF. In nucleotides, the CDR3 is TGTGCCAGCAGCTTAATAGCGACTGGCGAGCAGTTCTTC.

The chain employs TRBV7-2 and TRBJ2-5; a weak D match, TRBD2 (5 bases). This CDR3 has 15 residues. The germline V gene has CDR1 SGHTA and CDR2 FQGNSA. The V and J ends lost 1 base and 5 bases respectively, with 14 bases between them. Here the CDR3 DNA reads TGTGCCAGCAGCTTAGTTGCTGGGAGTAGGGAGACCCAGTACTTC. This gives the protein CASSLVAGSRETQYF.

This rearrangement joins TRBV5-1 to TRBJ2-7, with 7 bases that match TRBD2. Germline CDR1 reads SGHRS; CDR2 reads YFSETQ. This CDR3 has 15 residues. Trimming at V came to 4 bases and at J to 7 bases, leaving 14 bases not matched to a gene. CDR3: CASSPVAGSSGEQYF. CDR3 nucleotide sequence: TGCGCCAGCAGCCCGGTAGCGGGTTCGTCTGGAGAGCAGTACTTC.

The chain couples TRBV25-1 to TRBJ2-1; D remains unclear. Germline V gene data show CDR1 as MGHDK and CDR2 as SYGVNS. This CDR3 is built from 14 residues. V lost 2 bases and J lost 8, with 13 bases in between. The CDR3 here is CASSEGQGIDEQFF. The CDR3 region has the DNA TGTGCCAGCAGTGAAGGGCAAGGTATCGATGAGCAGTTCTTC.

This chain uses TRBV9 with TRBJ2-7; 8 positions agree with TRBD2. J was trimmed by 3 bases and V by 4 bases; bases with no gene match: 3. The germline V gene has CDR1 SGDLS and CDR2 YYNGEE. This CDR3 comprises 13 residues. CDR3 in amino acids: CASSMGLGYEQYF. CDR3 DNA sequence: TGTGCCAGCAGCATGGGACTAGGCTACGAGCAGTACTTC.

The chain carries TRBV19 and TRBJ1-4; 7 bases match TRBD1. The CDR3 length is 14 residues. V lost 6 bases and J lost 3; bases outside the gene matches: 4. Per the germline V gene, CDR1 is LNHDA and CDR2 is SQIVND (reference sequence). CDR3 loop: CASRDRPSNEKLFF. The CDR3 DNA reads TGTGCCAGTAGGGACAGGCCCTCTAATGAAAAACTGTTTTTT.

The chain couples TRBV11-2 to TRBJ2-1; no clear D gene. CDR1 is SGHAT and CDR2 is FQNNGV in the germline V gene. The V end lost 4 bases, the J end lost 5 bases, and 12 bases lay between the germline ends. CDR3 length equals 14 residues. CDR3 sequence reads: CASSSHLRNNEQFF. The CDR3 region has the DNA TGTGCCAGCAGCTCCCACTTGAGGAACAATGAGCAGTTCTTC.

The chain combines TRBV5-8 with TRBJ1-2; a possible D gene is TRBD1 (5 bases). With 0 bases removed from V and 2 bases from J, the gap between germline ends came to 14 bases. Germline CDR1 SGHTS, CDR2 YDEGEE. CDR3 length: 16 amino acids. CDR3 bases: TGTGCCAGCAGCTTGGCAGGGCCCCCGGTAAACTATGGCTACACCTTC. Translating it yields CASSLAGPPVNYGYTF.

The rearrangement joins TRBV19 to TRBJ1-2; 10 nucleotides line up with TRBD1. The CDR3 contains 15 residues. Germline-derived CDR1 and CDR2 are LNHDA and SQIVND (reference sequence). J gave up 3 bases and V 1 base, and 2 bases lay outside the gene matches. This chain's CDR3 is CASSIVGQGDYGYTF. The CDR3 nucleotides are TGTGCCAGTAGTATAGTAGGACAGGGGGACTATGGCTACACCTTC.

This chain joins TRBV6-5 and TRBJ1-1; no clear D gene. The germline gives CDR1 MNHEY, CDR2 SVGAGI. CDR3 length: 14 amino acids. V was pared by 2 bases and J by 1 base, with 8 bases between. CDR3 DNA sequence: TGTGCCAGCAGTTACCTAAACCGGAACACTGAAGCTTTCTTT. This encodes CASSYLNRNTEAFF.

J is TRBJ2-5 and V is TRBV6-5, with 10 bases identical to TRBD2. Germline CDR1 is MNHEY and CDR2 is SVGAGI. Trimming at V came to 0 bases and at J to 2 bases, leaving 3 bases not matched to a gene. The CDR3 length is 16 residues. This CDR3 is CASSYSEGLAQETQYF. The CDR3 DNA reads TGTGCCAGCAGTTACTCGGAGGGACTAGCGCAAGAGACCCAGTACTTC.

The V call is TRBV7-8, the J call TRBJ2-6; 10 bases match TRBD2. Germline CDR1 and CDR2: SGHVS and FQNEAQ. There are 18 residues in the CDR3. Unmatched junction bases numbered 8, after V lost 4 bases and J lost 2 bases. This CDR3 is CASSSVQAGGPGANVLTF. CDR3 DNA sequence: TGTGCCAGCAGCTCGGTACAAGCGGGAGGGCCTGGGGCCAACGTCCTGACTTTC.